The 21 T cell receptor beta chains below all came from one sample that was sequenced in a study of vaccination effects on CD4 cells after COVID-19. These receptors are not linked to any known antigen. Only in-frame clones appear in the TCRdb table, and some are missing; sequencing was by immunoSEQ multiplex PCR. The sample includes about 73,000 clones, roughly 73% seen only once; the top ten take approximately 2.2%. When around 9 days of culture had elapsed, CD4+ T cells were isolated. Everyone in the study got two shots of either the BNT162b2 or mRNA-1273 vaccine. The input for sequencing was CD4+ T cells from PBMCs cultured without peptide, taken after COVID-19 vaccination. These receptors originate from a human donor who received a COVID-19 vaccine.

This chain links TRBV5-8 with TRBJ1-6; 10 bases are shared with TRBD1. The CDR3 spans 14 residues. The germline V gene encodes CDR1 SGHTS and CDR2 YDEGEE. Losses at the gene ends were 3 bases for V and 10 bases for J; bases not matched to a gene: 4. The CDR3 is CASSWDRGSSPLHF. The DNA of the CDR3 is TGTGCCAGCAGCTGGGACAGGGGTAGCTCACCCCTCCACTTT.

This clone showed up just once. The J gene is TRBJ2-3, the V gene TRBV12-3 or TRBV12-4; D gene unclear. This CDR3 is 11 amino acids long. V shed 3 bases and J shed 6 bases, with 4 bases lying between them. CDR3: CASSFLDTQYF. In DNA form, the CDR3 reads TGTGCCAGCAGTTTCTTGGATACGCAGTATTTT.

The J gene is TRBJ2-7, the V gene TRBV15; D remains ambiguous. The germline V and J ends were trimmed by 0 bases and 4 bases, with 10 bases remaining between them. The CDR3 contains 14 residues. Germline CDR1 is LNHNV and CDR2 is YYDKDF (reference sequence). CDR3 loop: CATSRDRYVYEQYV. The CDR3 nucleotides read TGTGCCACCAGCAGAGATCGATACGTTTACGAGCAGTACGTC.

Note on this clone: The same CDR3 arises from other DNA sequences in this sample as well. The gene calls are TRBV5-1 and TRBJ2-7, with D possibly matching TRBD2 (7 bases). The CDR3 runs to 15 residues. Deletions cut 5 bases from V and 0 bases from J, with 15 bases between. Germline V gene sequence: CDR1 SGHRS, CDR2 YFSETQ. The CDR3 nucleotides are TGCGCCAGCAGTCTGGGGGGGGCTAGCTCCTACGAGCAGTACGTC. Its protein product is CASSLGGASSYEQYV.

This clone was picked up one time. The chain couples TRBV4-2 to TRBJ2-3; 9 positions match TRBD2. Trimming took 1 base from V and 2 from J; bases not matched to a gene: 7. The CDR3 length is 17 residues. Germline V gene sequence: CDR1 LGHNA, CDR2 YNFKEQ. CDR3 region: CASSQGFSGGTTDTQYF. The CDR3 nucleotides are TGTGCCAGCAGCCAAGGATTTAGCGGGGGTACCACAGATACGCAGTATTTT.

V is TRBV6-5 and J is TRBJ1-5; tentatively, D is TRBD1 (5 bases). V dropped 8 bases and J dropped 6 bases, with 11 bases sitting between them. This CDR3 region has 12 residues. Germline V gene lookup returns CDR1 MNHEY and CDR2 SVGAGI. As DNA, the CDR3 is TGTGCCAGCCGATCAGGGAGTCAGCCCCAGCATTTT. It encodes CASRSGSQPQHF.

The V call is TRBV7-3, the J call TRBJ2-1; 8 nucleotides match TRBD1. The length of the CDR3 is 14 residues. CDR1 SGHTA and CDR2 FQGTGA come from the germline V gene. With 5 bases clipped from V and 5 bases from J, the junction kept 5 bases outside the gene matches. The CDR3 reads CASSAGTGDNEQFF. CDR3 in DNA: TGTGCCAGCAGCGCCGGGACAGGTGACAATGAGCAGTTCTTC.

This CDR3 reads CASSLWTSGDNEQFF. For the CDR3, the DNA is TGCGCCAGCAGCCTTTGGACTAGCGGGGACAATGAGCAGTTCTTC. The chain has TRBV5-1 and TRBJ2-1; 12 nucleotides match TRBD2. Germline V gives CDR1 SGHRS, CDR2 YFSETQ. The CDR3 is made up of 15 amino acids. Trimming at V came to 4 bases and at J to 5 bases, leaving 4 bases not matched to a gene.

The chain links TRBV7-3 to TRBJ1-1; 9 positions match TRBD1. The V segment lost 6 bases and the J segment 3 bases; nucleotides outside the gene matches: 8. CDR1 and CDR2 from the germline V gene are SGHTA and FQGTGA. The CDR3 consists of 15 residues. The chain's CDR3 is CASSQTGGAYTEAFF. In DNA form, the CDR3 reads TGTGCCAGCAGTCAAACAGGGGGCGCCTACACTGAAGCTTTCTTT.

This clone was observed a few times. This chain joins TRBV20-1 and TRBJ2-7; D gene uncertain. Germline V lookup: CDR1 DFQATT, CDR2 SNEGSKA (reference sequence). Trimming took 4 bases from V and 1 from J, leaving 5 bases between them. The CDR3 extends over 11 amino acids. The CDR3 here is CSATRSYEQYV. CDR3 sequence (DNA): TGCAGTGCTACCCGTTCCTACGAGCAGTACGTC.

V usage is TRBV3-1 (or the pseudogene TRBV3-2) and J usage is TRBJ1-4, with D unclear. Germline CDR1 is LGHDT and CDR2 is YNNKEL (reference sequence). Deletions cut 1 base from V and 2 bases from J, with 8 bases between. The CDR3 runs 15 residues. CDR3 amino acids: CASSQGAATNEKLFF. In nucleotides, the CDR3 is TGTGCCAGCAGCCAAGGGGCAGCGACTAATGAAAAACTGTTTTTT.

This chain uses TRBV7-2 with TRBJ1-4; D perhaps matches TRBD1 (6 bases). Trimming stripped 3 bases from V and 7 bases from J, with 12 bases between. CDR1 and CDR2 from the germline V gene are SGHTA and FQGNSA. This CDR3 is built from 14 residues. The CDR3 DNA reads TGTGCCAGCAGCTTCAGGCAGGGGTTTGAAAAACTGTTTTTT. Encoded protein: CASSFRQGFEKLFF.

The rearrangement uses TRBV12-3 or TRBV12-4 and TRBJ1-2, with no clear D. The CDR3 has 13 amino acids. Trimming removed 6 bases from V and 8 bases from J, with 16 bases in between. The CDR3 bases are TGTGCCAGCAGCCGTGGGGAAACTGGGGGCTACACCTTC. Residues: CASSRGETGGYTF.

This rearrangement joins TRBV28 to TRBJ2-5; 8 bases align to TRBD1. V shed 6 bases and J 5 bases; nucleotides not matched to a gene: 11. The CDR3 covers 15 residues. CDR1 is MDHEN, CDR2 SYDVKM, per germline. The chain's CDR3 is CASSPRTGTGETQYF. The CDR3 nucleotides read TGTGCCAGCAGCCCTAGGACAGGGACTGGGGAGACCCAGTACTTC.

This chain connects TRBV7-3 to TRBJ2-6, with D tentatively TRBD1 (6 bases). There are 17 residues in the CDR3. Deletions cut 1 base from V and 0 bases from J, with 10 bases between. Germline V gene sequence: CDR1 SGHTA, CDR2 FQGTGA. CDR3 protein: CASSLIGGSSGANVLTF. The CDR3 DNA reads TGTGCCAGCAGCTTAATAGGGGGAAGCTCTGGGGCCAACGTCCTGACTTTC.

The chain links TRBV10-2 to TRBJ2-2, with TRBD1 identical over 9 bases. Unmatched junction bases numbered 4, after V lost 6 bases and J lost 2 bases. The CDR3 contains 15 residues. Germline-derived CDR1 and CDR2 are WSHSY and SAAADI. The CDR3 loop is CASRPGQGNTGELFF. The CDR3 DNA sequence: TGCGCCAGCAGACCGGGACAGGGTAACACCGGGGAGCTGTTTTTT.

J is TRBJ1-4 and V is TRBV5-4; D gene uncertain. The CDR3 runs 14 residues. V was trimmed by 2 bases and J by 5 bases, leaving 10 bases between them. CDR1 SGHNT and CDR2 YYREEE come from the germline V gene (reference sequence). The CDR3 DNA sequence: TGTGCCAGCAGCTTCCGGGGTTTCAATGAAAAACTGTTTTTT. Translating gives CASSFRGFNEKLFF.

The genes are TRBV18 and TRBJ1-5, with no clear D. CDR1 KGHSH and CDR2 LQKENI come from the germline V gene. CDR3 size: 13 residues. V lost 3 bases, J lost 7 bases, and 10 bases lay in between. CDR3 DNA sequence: TGTGCCAGCTCACCGGGGTTACAACAGCCCCAGCATTTT. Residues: CASSPGLQQPQHF.

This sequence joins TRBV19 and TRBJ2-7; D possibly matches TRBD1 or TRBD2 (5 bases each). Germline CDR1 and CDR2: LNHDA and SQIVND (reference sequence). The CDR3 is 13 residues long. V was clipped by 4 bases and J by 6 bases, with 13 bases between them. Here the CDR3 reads CASSTLYGAEQYV. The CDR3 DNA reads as TGTGCCAGTAGTACCCTTTACGGGGCCGAGCAGTACGTC.

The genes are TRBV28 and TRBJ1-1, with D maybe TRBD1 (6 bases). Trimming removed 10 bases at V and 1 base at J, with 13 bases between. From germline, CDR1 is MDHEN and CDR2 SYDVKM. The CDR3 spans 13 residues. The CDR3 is CATRWTENTEAFF. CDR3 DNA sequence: TGTGCCACCCGTTGGACAGAGAACACTGAAGCTTTCTTT. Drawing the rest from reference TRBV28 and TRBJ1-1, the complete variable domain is DVKVTQSSRYLVKRTGEKVFLECVQDMDHENMFWYRQDPGLGLRLIYFSYDVKMKEKGDIPEGYSVSREKKERFSLILESASTNQTSMYLCATRWTENTEAFFGQGTRLTVV.

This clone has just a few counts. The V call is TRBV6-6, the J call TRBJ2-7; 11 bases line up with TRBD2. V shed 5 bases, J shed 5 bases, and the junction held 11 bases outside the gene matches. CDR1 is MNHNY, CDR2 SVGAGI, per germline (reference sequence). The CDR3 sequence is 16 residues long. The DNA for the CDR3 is TGTGCCAGCAGTCGAAGCTATAGCGGGGGGGCCGACGAGCAGTACGTC. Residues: CASSRSYSGGADEQYV.